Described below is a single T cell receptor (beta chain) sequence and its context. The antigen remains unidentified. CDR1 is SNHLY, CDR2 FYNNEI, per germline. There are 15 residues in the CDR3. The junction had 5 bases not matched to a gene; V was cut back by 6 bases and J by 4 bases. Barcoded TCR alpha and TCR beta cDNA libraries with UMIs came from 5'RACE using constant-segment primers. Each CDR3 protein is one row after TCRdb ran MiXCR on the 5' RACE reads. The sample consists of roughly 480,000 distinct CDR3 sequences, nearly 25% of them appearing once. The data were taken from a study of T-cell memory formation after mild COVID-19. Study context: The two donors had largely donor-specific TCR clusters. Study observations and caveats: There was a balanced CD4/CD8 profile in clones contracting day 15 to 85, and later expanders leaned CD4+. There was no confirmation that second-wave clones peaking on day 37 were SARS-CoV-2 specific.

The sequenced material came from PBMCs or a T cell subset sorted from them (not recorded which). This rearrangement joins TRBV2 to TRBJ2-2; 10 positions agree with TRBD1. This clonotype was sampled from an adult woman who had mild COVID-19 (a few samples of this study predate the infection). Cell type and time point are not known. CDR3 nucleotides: TGTGCCAGCAGAGACAGGGGGCGACTCACCGGGGAGCTGTTTTTT. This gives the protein CASRDRGRLTGELFF.